The sequence of this T cell receptor (beta chain) was determined in a study of T cell repertoires in cytomegalovirus infection (dated by TCRdb to the late 2010s). With regard to the full study: Recently identified HLA-C-restricted CMV epitopes, whose presentation resists viral immunomodulation, were targeted by peptide stimulations together with well-studied HLA-B-restricted epitopes. The HLA type of each donor mattered for the analysis, because public TCR beta signatures pointed to carriage of CMV infection along with the matching HLA type.

Note on this clonotype: What antigen it recognizes has not been identified. There are no base qualities to consult, and no much larger clone falls within one base.

Cut back by 5 bases and 5 bases, the V and J ends lie 22 bases apart. In the germline V gene (reference sequence), CDR1 corresponds to SEHNR and CDR2 to FQNEAQ. From the cysteine up to the phenylalanine, the CDR3 has a length of 17 residues. The only DNA kept is the CDR3, 51 bases in frame from the first base. Taken with the paper, the label for treatment or condition translates to: in vitro stimulation with specific CMV peptide epitopes to enrich CMV-specific T cells. The run used an Illumina HiSeq 1500. TCRdb reanalyzed the raw reads on its own, using fastp at Q25 for trimming and MiXCR for clone calling, and kept in-frame beta chains. Records with the same CDR3 protein are collapsed into one entry carrying the most frequent genes and DNA. The sample table holds 570,000 or so distinct CDR3 sequences, of which 35% to 50% were seen once. Roughly 50% of the sample belongs to the ten largest clones.

Broad study findings and their caveats: The ex vivo response was dominated by HLA-C-restricted CMV-specific TCR beta clonotypes, and the single most frequent clonotype in two of eight donors was supplied by these HLA-C-restricted clonotypes. In both this cohort and an independent approximately 370-donor cohort, the cumulative frequency of public TCR beta family members distinguished carriers of CMV infection plus the relevant HLA type.

The sequence is built from TRBV7-9 and TRBJ2-4, with the D gene call left open. Specimen: cultured PBMCs, collected from culture after CMV antigen stimulation. This clonotype was obtained from a human donor in good health (CMV status not recorded). Some clones in this sample may be carry-over from other donors' samples. The nucleotide sequence reads TGTGCCAGCAGCCCGCCGCGCGGCTCGCCTCGTCAAAACATTCAGTACTTC. Its amino acids are CASSPPRGSPRQNIQYF.